This TCR beta chain was recorded in a study of T-cell reconstitution after alpha-beta-depleted transplantation in children. Preparation of the TCRbeta library was carried out with unique molecular identifiers. In TCRdb, the PCR reads were re-called with MiXCR into one record per CDR3 protein. The sample contains roughly 310,000 distinct CDR3 sequences, approximately 20% of which appear only once. A remark on this clonotype: The antigen remains undetermined.

Study findings and constraints: Surviving recipient T cells and thymic progenitors underlay high day-60 TCRbeta diversity in some patients. T-cell numbers and diversity, one year after transplant, stemmed largely from T cells that were newly produced.

J was trimmed by 7 bases and V by 5 bases; bases with no gene match: 7. The CDR3 sequence is 14 residues long. Germline lookup yields CDR1 SGHRS and CDR2 YFSETQ. Sequences were derived from PBMCs, mostly from graft donor cells, sampled 180 days after TCRalphabeta/CD19-depleted stem cell transplant. V is TRBV5-1 and J is TRBJ1-4, with 8 nucleotides matching TRBD1. The sequence was collected from a male patient aged 10-17 years who had a stem cell transplant for acute lymphoblastic leukemia, so the T cells may come from the graft donor. The CDR3 DNA is TGCGCCAGCAGTCGCCGACAGGGGAGTGAAAAACTGTTTTTT. This translates into CASSRRQGSEKLFF.